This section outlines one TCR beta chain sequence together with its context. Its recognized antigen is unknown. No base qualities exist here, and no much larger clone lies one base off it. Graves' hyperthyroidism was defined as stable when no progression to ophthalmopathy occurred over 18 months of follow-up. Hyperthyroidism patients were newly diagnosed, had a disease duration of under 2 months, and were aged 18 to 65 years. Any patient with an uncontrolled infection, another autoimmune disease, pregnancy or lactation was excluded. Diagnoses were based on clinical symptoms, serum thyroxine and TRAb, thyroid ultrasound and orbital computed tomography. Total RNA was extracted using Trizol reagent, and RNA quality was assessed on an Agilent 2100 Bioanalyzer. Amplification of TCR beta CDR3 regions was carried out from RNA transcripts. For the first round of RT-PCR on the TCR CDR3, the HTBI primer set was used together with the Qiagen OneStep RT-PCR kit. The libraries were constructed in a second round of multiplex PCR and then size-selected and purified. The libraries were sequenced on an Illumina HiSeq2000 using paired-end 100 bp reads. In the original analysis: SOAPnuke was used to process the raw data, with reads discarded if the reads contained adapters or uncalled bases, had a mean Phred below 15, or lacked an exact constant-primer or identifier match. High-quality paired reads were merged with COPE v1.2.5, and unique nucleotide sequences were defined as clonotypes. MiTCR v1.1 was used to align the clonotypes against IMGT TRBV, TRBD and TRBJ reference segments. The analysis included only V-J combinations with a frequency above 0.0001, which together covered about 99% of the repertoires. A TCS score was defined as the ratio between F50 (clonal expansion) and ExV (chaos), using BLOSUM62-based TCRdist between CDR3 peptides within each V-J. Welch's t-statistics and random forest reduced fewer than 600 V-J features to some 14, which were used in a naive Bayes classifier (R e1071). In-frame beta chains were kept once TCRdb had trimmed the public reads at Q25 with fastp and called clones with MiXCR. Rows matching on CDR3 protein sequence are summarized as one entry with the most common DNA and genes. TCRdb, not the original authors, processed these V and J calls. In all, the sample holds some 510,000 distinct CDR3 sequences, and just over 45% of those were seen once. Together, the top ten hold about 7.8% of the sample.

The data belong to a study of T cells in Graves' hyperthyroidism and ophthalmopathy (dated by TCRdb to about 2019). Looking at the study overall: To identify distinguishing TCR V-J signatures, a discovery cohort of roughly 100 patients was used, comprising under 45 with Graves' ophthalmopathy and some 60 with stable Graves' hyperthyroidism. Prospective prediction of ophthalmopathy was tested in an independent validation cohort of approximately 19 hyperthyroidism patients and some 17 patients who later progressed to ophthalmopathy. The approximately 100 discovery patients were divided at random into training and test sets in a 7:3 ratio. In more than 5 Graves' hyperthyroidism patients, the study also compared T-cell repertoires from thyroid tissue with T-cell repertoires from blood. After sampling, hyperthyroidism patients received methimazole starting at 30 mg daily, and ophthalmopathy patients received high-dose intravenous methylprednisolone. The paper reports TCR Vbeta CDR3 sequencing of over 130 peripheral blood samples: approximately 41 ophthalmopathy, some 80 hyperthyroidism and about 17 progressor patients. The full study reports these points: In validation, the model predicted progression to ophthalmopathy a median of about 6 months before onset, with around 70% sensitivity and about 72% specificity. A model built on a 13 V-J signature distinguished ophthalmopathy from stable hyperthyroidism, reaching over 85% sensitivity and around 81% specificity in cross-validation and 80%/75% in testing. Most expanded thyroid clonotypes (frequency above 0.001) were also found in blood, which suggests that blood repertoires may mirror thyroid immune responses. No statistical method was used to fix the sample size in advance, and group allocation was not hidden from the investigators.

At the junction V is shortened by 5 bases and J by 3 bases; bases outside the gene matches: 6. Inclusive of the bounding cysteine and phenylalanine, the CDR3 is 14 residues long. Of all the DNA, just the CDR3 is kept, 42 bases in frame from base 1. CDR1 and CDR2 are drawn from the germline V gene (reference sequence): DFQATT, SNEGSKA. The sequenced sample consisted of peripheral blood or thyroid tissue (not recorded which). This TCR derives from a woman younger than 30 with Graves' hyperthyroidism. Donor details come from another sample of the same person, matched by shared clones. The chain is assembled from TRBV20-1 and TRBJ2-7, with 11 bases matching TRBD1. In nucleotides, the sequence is TGCAGTGCTGACCCCGGGACAGGGGGCTACGAGCAGTACTTC. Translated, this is CSADPGTGGYEQYF.